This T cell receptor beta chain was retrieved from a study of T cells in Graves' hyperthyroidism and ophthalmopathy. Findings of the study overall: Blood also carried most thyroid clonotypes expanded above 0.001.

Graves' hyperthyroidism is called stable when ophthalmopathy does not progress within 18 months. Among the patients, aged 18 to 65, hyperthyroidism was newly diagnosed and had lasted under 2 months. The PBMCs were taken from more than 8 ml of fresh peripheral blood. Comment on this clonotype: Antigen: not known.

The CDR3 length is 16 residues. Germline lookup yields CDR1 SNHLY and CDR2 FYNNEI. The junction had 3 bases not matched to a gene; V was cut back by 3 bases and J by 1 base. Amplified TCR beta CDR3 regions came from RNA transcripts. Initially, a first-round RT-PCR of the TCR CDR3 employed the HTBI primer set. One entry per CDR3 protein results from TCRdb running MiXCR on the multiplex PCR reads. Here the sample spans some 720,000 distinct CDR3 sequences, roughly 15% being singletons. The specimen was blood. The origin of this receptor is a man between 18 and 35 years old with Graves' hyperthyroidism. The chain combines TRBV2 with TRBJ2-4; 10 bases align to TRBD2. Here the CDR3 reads CASSDISGRAKNIQYF. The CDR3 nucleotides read TGTGCCAGCAGTGATATTAGCGGGAGGGCCAAAAACATTCAGTACTTC. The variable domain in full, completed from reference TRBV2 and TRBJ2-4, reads EPEVTQTPSHQVTQMGQEVILRCVPISNHLYFYWYRQILGQKVEFLVSFYNNEISEKSEIFDDQFSVERPDGSNFTLKIRSTKLEDSAMYFCASSDISGRAKNIQYFGAGTRLSVL.